A single sample is the source of the 10 T cell receptor beta chains below, sequenced in a study of blood T cell repertoires in COVID-19. TCRdb's copy holds only in-frame clones and misses some; the assay was immunoSEQ multiplex PCR. The sample contains a few hundred thousand clones, over 80% of which appear only once. The sequenced sample was PBMCs or T cells enriched from blood (not recorded which). Source of these receptors: a woman in her thirties or forties who had been exposed to COVID-19.

This chain uses TRBV28 with TRBJ1-3, with D unresolved. V was pared by 5 bases and J by 5 bases, with 7 bases between. CDR1 and CDR2 (germline): MDHEN, SYDVKM. The CDR3 sequence is 12 residues long. The CDR3 nucleotides read TGTGCCAGCAGTCAGGCCCGAAACACCATATATTTT. Residues: CASSQARNTIYF.

The CDR3 DNA reads TGTGCCAGCAGCTTAACGCGGATTCTTAACACTGAAGCTTTCTTT. This gives the protein CASSLTRILNTEAFF. The chain combines TRBV7-2 with TRBJ1-1; D uncertain. The germline V gene encodes CDR1 SGHTA and CDR2 FQGNSA. Trimming took 2 bases from V and 2 from J, leaving 12 bases between them. The CDR3 totals 15 residues.

This clone has only one observation. The chain combines TRBV2 with TRBJ1-6; tentatively, D is TRBD1 (6 bases). V was pared by 7 bases and J by 6 bases, with 13 bases between. The CDR3 contains 14 residues. Germline loops: CDR1 SNHLY, CDR2 FYNNEI. The CDR3 nucleotides are TGTGCCAGCACCGGACAGCTGGTTAATTCACCCCTCCACTTT. This codes for CASTGQLVNSPLHF. The variable domain in full, completed from reference TRBV2 and TRBJ1-6, reads EPEVTQTPSHQVTQMGQEVILRCVPISNHLYFYWYRQILGQKVEFLVSFYNNEISEKSEIFDDQFSVERPDGSNFTLKIRSTKLEDSAMYFCASTGQLVNSPLHFGNGTRLTVT.

CDR3 DNA: TGTGCCAGCAGCTTAGCCGCCGGAGTTAACAATGAGCAGTTCTTC. It is translated as CASSLAAGVNNEQFF. The chain has TRBV11-3 and TRBJ2-1; D not certain. The germline V gene has CDR1 SGHNT and CDR2 YENEEA. V gave up 1 base and J gave up 5 bases, with 12 bases separating them. This CDR3 is built from 15 residues.

A word on this clone: The junction and the germline gene differ at one end; a read error may be behind it. This chain joins TRBV10-3 and TRBJ1-4; TRBD1 agrees at 10 bases. The CDR3 is made up of 13 amino acids. Germline-derived CDR1 and CDR2 are ENHRY and SYGVKD. In DNA, the CDR3 is TGTGCCATCAGCACGGGGGACAGGGGAGATAGCGTTTTT. As protein: CAISTGDRGDSVF.

This chain joins TRBV7-6 and TRBJ2-2; 10 bases are a match to TRBD1. J lost 8 bases, V lost 2 bases, and 14 bases had no gene match. The germline V gene has CDR1 SGHVS and CDR2 FNYEAQ. The CDR3 runs to 18 residues. DNA of the CDR3: TGTGCCAGCAGCTTATCTCCCCTGACAGGGGGCGTTACGGGGGAGCTGTTTTTT. This gives the protein CASSLSPLTGGVTGELFF.

This chain uses TRBV9 with TRBJ2-1, with TRBD2 as a possible D gene (6 bases). CDR1 and CDR2 (germline): SGDLS, YYNGEE. The V gene lost 5 bases and the J gene lost 5 bases, with 11 bases spanning the gap. The CDR3 has 13 amino acids. The CDR3 nucleotides are TGTGCCAGCAGAGAAGGGGAGGACAATGAGCAGTTCTTC. Its protein product is CASREGEDNEQFF.

The chain links TRBV28 to TRBJ2-1, with 7 bases identical to TRBD2. The J segment lost 1 base and the V segment lost 8 bases, leaving 17 bases of the junction unmatched. The length of the CDR3 is 18 residues. Germline CDR1 and CDR2: MDHEN and SYDVKM. The CDR3 DNA reads TGTGCCAGCGGCCGTGGCCTCACACTTAGCGGGTCCTACAATGAGCAGTTCTTC. Translated, it gives CASGRGLTLSGSYNEQFF.

A single count supports this clone. This rearrangement joins TRBV7-9 to TRBJ2-3; 7 bases are shared with TRBD1. Germline lookup yields CDR1 SEHNR and CDR2 FQNEAQ (reference sequence). There are 14 residues in the CDR3. CDR3 protein: CGSSLDRSTDTQYF. The DNA for the CDR3 is TGTGGAAGCAGCCTGGACAGGTCCACAGATACGCAGTATTTT.

This clone appeared a few times. This sequence joins TRBV2 and TRBJ2-1; 7 positions match TRBD1. Germline V gives CDR1 SNHLY, CDR2 FYNNEI. The CDR3 loop spans 17 amino acids. V lost 7 bases to trimming and J lost 1 base; unmatched junction nucleotides: 13. The chain's CDR3 is CASNLRQGRRSYNEQFF. CDR3 in DNA: TGTGCCAGCAACCTGCGACAGGGACGGAGGTCCTACAATGAGCAGTTCTTC.